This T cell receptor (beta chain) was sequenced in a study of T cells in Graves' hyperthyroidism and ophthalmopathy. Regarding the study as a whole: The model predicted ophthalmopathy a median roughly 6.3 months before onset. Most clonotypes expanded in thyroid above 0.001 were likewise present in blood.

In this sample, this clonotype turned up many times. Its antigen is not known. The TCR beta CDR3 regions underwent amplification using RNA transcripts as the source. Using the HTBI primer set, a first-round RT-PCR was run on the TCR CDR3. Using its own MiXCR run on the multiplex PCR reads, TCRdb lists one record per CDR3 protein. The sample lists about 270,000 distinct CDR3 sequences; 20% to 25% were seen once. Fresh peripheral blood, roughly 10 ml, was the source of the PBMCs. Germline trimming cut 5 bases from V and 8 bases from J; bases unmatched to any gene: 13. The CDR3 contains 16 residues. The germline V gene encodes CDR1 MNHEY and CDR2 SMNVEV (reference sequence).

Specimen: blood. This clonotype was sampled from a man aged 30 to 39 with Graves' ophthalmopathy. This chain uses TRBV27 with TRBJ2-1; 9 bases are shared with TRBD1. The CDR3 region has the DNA TGTGCCAGCAGTATAAAGGGGACAGGGCTTCGGGATGAGCAGTTCTTC. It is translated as CASSIKGTGLRDEQFF.